A selection of T cell receptor beta chains follows, all from one sample in a study of blood T cell repertoires in COVID-19. Sequenced by immunoSEQ multiplex PCR; TCRdb stores in-frame clones only, minus some. The sample has around 20,000 clones, roughly 85% seen once. The sequenced material came from peripheral blood. These receptors originate from an elderly man with acute or convalescent COVID-19. Each CDR3 is given with its conserved first and last residue. A D gene is named only where the DNA matches it firmly. Clone sizes are given selectively: once, few, many, or a class where the clone is expanded.

d_gene,abundance,len,j_gene,v_gene,CDR3aa,CDR3nt
TRBD1,NA,15,TRBJ1-1,TRBV18,CASSDIGTVNTEAFF,TGTGCCAGCTCAGATATAGGGACAGTGAACACTGAAGCTTTCTTT
NA,NA,16,TRBJ1-5,TRBV7-8,CASSPQTWSSDQPQHF,TGTGCCAGCAGCCCCCAGACGTGGTCGAGCGATCAGCCCCAGCATTTT
TRBD1,NA,16,TRBJ1-2,TRBV7-2,CASSLGTGLSNYGYTF,TGTGCCAGCAGCTTAGGGACAGGGCTATCCAACTATGGCTACACCTTC
NA,NA,15,TRBJ2-1,TRBV5-3,CARSLTLQVFNEQFF,TGTGCCAGAAGCTTGACCTTACAGGTTTTCAATGAGCAGTTCTTC
NA,NA,19,TRBJ1-6,TRBV13,CASSLGLGGASIYNSPLHF,TGTGCCAGCAGCCTCGGACTGGGGGGGGCATCGATTTATAATTCACCCCTCCACTTT
NA,NA,14,TRBJ1-3,TRBV29-1,CSVEDRVSRDTIYF,TGCAGCGTTGAAGACAGGGTGTCTAGGGACACCATATATTTT
NA,NA,13,TRBJ1-1,TRBV19,CASRRTQNTEAFF,TGTGCCAGTAGGCGGACACAGAACACTGAAGCTTTCTTT
NA,NA,14,TRBJ1-2,TRBV7-2,CASSETRGAYGYTF,TGTGCCAGCAGCGAAACGCGGGGGGCCTATGGCTACACCTTC
NA,NA,14,TRBJ1-5,TRBV18,CASSVGGSNQPQHF,TGTGCCAGCTCAGTGGGGGGTAGCAATCAGCCCCAGCATTTT
NA,once,15,TRBJ1-1,TRBV11-2,CASSLGGTLNTEAFF,TGTGCCAGCAGCTTAGGCGGCACATTGAACACTGAAGCTTTCTTT
TRBD1,NA,16,TRBJ1-2,TRBV5-4,CASSAGSGTANYGYTF,TGTGCCAGCAGCGCAGGGTCCGGGACAGCTAACTATGGCTACACCTTC
TRBD1,NA,15,TRBJ1-1,TRBV5-5,CASSSGTGAFTEAFF,TGTGCCAGCAGCTCCGGAACAGGGGCCTTCACTGAAGCTTTCTTT
NA,NA,15,TRBJ1-4,TRBV19,CATARIQGTNEKLFF,TGTGCCACGGCTCGAATACAGGGAACTAATGAAAAACTGTTTTTT
TRBD1,NA,13,TRBJ1-1,TRBV5-4,CASSSIRDREFCF,TGTGCCAGCAGCTCCATCCGGGACAGGGAGTTTTGCTTT
NA,few,14,TRBJ2-2,TRBV20-1,CSASSGEHTGELFF,TGCAGTGCTAGTTCCGGGGAGCACACCGGGGAGCTGTTTTTT
NA,NA,16,TRBJ2-1,TRBV5-1,CASSLGYGEYGNEQFF,TGCGCCAGCAGCTTGGGTTACGGGGAATACGGCAATGAGCAGTTCTTC
TRBD1,NA,15,TRBJ1-6,TRBV19,CASTPLTGGNSPLHF,TGTGCCAGTACTCCGCTGACAGGGGGAAATTCACCCCTCCACTTT
NA,NA,11,TRBJ2-5,TRBV9,CASSDRRDVYF,TGTGCCAGCAGCGACCGACGGGATGTGTACTTC
TRBD2,NA,17,TRBJ2-5,TRBV5-4,CASSPLGLAAVQETQYF,TGTGCCAGCAGCCCTCTCGGACTAGCGGCGGTCCAAGAGACCCAGTACTTC
NA,NA,14,TRBJ2-5,TRBV3-1/TRBV3-2,CASSQGPAGQTQYF,TGTGCCAGCAGCCAAGGGCCAGCAGGGCAGACCCAGTACTTC
NA,NA,15,TRBJ1-6,TRBV27,CASSYNRLDSSPLHF,TGTGCCAGCAGTTATAATCGGTTGGACAGCTCACCCCTCCACTTT
TRBD1,NA,13,TRBJ1-1,TRBV5-5,CASSLGTGTEAFF,TGTGCCAGCAGCTTGGGGACAGGCACTGAAGCTTTCTTT
NA,NA,13,TRBJ1-5,TRBV30,CAWSVGGNQPQHF,TGTGCCTGGAGTGTAGGGGGCAATCAGCCCCAGCATTTT
TRBD1,NA,15,TRBJ1-2,TRBV4-2,CASSQGTGPFYGYTF,TGTGCCAGCAGCCAGGGGACAGGACCCTTCTATGGCTACACCTTC
TRBD1,NA,18,TRBJ1-5,TRBV19,CASSILTGGGGLYQPQHF,TGTGCCAGTAGTATCCTGACAGGGGGCGGCGGACTCTATCAGCCCCAGCATTTT
TRBD2,NA,17,TRBJ2-2,TRBV7-9,CASSYGQRGGWAGELFF,TGTGCCAGCAGCTACGGCCAGCGGGGGGGCTGGGCCGGGGAGCTGTTTTTT
TRBD1,NA,17,TRBJ2-5,TRBV5-1,CASSSGQGGAREETQYF,TGCGCCAGCAGCTCTGGACAGGGCGGGGCGAGGGAAGAGACCCAGTACTTC
NA,once,12,TRBJ1-1,TRBV2,CASSVSVEEAFF,TGTGCCAGCAGTGTTTCGGTTGAGGAAGCTTTCTTT
NA,NA,13,TRBJ1-5,TRBV28,CASSFSQNQPQHF,TGTGCCAGCAGTTTTTCCCAGAATCAGCCCCAGCATTTT
TRBD1,NA,16,TRBJ1-2,TRBV2,CASIWTPGQGARGYTF,TGTGCCAGCATTTGGACCCCGGGACAGGGGGCGAGGGGCTACACCTTC
TRBD2,NA,16,TRBJ2-1,TRBV24-1,CATSDARGLAHNEQFF,TGTGCCACCAGTGACGCACGAGGACTAGCTCACAATGAGCAGTTCTTC
TRBD1,NA,14,TRBJ1-2,TRBV3-1/TRBV3-2,CASSQRQGIYGYTF,TGTGCCAGCAGTCAGCGACAGGGGATCTATGGCTACACCTTC
NA,NA,15,TRBJ2-3,TRBV6-1,CASSDRPRGTDTQYF,TGTGCCAGCAGTGACCGCCCCAGGGGCACAGATACGCAGTATTTT
NA,NA,15,TRBJ1-1,TRBV6-5,CASSQLRGPNTEAFF,TGTGCCAGCAGCCAGCTCAGGGGTCCGAACACTGAAGCTTTCTTT
NA,NA,12,TRBJ1-1,TRBV28,CASKLTGMRAFF,TGTGCCAGCAAACTCACAGGGATGCGAGCTTTCTTT